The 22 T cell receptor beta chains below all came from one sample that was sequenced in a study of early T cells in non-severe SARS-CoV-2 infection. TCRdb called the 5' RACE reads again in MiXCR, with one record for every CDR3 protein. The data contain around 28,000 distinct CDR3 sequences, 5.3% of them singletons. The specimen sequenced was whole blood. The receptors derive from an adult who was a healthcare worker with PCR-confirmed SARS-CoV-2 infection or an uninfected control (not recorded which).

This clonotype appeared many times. The CDR3 here is CASSIYRGGTEAFF. CDR3 DNA sequence: TGTGCCAGCAGCATATACAGGGGTGGCACTGAAGCTTTCTTT. The chain combines TRBV7-9 with TRBJ1-1, with 7 positions matching TRBD1. The CDR3 loop spans 14 amino acids. Germline lookup yields CDR1 SEHNR and CDR2 FQNEAQ (reference sequence). V shed 5 bases, J shed 4 bases, and the junction held 7 bases outside the gene matches.

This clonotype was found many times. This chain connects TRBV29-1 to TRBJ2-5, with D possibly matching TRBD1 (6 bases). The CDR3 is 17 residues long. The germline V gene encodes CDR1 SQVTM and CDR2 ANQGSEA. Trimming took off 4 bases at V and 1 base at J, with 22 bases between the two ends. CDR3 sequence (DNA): TGCAGCGTTGGGGGGCTAGCCGCTATGTCCCTCCAAGAGACCCAGTACTTC. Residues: CSVGGLAAMSLQETQYF.

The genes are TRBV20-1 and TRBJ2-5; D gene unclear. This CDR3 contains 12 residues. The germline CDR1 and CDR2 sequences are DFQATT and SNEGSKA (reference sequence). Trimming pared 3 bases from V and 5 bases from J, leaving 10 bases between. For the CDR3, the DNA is TGCAGTGCTAGTGGTAGCCGGGAGACCCAGTACTTC. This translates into CSASGSRETQYF.

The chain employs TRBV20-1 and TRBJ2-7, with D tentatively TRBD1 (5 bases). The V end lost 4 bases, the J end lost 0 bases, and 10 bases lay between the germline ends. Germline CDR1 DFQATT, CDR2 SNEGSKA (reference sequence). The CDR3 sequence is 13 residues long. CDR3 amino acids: CSAKWGYSYEQYF. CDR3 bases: TGCAGTGCTAAATGGGGCTACTCCTACGAGCAGTACTTC.

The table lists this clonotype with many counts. CDR3 sequence reads: CASRTDRASYNEQFF. DNA of the CDR3: TGTGCCAGCAGGACTGACAGGGCCTCCTACAATGAGCAGTTCTTC. V usage is TRBV2 and J usage is TRBJ2-1; TRBD1 aligns across 7 bases. The CDR3 sequence is 15 residues long. CDR1 and CDR2 (germline): SNHLY, FYNNEI. Trimming took 6 bases from V and 0 from J; bases not matched to a gene: 5.

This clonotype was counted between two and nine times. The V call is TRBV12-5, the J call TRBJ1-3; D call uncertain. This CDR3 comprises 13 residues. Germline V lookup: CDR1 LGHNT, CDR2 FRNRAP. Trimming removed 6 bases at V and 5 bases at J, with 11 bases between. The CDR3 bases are TGTGCTAGTGGGCGTGACACGCGAAACACCATATATTTT. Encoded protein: CASGRDTRNTIYF.

The CDR3 here is CASRHRTDNQPQHF. The CDR3 DNA reads as TGTGCCAGCAGACACAGGACGGACAATCAGCCCCAGCATTTT. The chain joins TRBV6-2 or TRBV6-3 to TRBJ1-5; D is perhaps TRBD1 (5 bases). The CDR3 is 14 amino acids. The germline gives CDR1 MNHEY, CDR2 SVGEGT. V lost 6 bases to trimming and J lost 3 bases, with 12 bases between them.

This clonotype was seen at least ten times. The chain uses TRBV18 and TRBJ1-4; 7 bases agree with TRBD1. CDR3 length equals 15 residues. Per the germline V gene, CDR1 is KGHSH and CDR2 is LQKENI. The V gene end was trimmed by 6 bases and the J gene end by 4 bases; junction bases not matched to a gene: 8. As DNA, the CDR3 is TGTGCCAGCTCGCCTCCGGGACAGTATAATGAAAAACTGTTTTTT. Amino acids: CASSPPGQYNEKLFF.

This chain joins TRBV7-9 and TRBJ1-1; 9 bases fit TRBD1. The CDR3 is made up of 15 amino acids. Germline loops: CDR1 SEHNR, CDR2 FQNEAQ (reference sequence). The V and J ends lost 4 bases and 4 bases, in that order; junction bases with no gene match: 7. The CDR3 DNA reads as TGTGCCAGCAGCTCTAGTACAGGGGGCGGCACTGAAGCTTTCTTT. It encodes CASSSSTGGGTEAFF.

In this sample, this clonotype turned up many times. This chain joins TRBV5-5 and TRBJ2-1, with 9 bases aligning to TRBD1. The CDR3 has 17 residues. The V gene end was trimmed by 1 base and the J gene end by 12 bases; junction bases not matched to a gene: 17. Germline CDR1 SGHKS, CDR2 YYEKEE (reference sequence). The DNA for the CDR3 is TGTGCCAGCAGCTTGACATTAGGGACAGGGAGGGTAGAAGGGCAGTTCTTC. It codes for CASSLTLGTGRVEGQFF.

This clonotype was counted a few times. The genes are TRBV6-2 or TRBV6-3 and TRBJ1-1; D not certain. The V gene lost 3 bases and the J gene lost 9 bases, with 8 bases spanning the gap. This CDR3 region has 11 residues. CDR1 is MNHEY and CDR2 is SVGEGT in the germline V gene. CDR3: CASSYTRKAFF. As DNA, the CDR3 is TGTGCCAGCAGTTATACACGTAAAGCTTTCTTT.

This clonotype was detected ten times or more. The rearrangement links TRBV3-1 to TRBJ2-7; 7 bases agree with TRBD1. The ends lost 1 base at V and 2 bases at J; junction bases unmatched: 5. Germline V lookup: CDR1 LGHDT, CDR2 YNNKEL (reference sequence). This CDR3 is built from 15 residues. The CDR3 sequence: CASSQVGTDPYEQYF. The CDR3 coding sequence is TGTGCCAGCAGCCAAGTTGGGACAGACCCCTACGAGCAGTACTTC.

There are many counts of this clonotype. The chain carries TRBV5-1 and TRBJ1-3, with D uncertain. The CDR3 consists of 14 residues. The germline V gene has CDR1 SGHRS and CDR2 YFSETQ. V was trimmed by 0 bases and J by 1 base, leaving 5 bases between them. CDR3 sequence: CASSLGESGNTIYF. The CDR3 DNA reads TGCGCCAGCAGCTTGGGAGAATCTGGAAACACCATATATTTT.

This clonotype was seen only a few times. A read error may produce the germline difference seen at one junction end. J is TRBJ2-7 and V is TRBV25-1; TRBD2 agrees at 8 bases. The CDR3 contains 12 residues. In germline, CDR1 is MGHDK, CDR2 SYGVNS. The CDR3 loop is CASTPSGSEQYF. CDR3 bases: TGTGCGAGCACCCCTAGCGGGTCCGAGCAGTACTTC.

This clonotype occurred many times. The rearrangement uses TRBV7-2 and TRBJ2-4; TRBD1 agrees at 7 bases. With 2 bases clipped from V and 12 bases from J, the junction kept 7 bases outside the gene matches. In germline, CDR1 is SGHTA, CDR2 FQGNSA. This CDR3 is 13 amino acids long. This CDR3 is CASSLNWDSTQYF. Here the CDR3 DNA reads TGTGCCAGCAGCTTAAACTGGGACAGTACTCAGTACTTC.

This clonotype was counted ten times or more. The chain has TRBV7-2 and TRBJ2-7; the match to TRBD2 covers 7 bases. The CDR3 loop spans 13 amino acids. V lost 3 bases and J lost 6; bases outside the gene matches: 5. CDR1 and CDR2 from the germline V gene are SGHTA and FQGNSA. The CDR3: CASSFAPSGEQYF. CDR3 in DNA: TGTGCCAGCAGCTTCGCTCCTAGCGGCGAGCAGTACTTC.

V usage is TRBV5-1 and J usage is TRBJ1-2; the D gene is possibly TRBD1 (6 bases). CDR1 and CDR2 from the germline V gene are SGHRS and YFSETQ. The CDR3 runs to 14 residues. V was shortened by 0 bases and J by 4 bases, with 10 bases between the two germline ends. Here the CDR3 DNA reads TGCGCCAGCAGCTTGGGCAGGGACACCTATGGCTACACCTTC. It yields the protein CASSLGRDTYGYTF.

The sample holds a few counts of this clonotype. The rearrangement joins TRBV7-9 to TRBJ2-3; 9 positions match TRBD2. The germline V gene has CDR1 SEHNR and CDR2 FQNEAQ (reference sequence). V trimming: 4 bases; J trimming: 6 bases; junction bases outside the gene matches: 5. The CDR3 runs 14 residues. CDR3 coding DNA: TGTGCCAGCAGCTACGGGACTAGCAGGGATACGCAGTATTTT. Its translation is CASSYGTSRDTQYF.

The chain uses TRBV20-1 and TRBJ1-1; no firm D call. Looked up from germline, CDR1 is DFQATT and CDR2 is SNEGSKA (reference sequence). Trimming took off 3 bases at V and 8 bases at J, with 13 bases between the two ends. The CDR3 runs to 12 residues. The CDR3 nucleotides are TGCAGTGCTAGTGATGGGGTAGGCGAAGCTTTCTTT. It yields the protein CSASDGVGEAFF.

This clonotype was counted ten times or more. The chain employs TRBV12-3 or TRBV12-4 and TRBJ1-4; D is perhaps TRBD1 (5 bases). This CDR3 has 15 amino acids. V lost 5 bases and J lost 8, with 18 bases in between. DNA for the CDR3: TGTGCCAGCAGTCTACGGAGGGCAGGGTGGGAAAAACTGTTTTTT. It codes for CASSLRRAGWEKLFF.

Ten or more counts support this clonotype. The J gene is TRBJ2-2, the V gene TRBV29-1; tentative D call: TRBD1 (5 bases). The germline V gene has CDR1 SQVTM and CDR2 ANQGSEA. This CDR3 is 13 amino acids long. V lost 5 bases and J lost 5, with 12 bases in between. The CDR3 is CSVLGARTGELFF. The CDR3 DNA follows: TGCAGCGTTCTTGGGGCGCGAACCGGGGAGCTGTTTTTT.

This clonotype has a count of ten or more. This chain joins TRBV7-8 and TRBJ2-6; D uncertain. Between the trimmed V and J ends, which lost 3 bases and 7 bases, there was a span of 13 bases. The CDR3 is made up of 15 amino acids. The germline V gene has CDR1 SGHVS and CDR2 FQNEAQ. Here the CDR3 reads CASSFRGPAANVLTF. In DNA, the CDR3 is TGTGCCAGCAGCTTCCGAGGACCCGCCGCCAACGTCCTGACTTTC.